The source of this T cell receptor (beta chain) is a study of blood T cells in healthy people across ages. Overall study: About one barcoded beta molecule per two T cells was the capture yield of template switching.

The donors, aged about 6 to 90, were healthy Caucasians from Russia. V was cut by 0 bases and J by 2 bases, with 13 bases left in between. In germline, CDR1 is SGHRS, CDR2 YFSETQ. This CDR3 has 16 residues. Overall study findings and caveats: Expanded clonotype shifts may have been confounded, as the donors had an unknown CMV status. Estimates of diversity drawn from one million T cells were considered underestimates.

A remark on this clonotype: What it binds is not known.

With a J-beta primer mix and a sample-barcoded 5' primer, a second PCR ran 7 to 11 cycles. MiXCR, run by TCRdb on the 5' RACE reads, gives a single entry per CDR3 protein. The data show about 1.8 million distinct CDR3 sequences, less than 50% seen once. Sample: blood. The chain has TRBV5-1 and TRBJ2-3, with D perhaps matching TRBD1 (5 bases). The source is a woman aged 40 to 49 in good health. CDR3 sequence reads: CASSLAAGKFTDTQYF. In nucleotides, the CDR3 is TGCGCCAGCAGCTTGGCAGCAGGGAAATTCACAGATACGCAGTATTTT.